The clone carrying this T cell receptor (beta chain) has just a few counts. In the source study's methods: Amplified reference gene primers provided the basis for estimating nucleated cell counts. TCRdb keeps only in-frame clones here, not all; method: immunoSEQ multiplex PCR. V and J calls and clone size are as listed in that table; D and trimming were resolved from the DNA. The table lists 110,000 or so clones, 85% to 90% of them singletons. The sample originates from a study of blood T cell repertoires in COVID-19. In the study overall: Material from acute and convalescent COVID-19 was sourced from the United States, Italy and Spain. PBMCs, B-cell-depleted T cells, or T cells were the source of the cDNA or gDNA that made up the material.

This clonotype was obtained from a man aged 65-85 years with active or convalescent COVID-19. The sequenced sample consisted of peripheral blood.

CDR3 sequence (DNA): TGTGCCAGTAGTATGGGACTAGGGTACAATGAGCAGTTCTTC. It codes for CASSMGLGYNEQFF. This chain joins TRBV19 and TRBJ2-1; the match to TRBD2 covers 8 bases. The CDR3 covers 14 residues. V lost 3 bases to trimming and J lost 4 bases; unmatched junction nucleotides: 2. Germline V gene data show CDR1 as LNHDA and CDR2 as SQIVND (reference sequence).